In this sample, the clone carrying this T cell receptor (beta chain) turned up once. This entry comes from a study of siplizumab effects on memory and regulatory T cells. Sequencing used immunoSEQ multiplex PCR; TCRdb keeps in-frame clones, though not all of them. There are some 100,000 clones in the sample; over 95% occur only once, and approximately 0.031% lies in the top ten. V shed 2 bases and J shed 2 bases, with 8 bases lying between them. Germline CDR1 reads SGHDT; CDR2 reads YYEEEE. The CDR3 loop spans 13 amino acids. The V call is TRBV5-6, the J call TRBJ2-7; D perhaps matches TRBD1 (6 bases). Sequencing used naive CD4+ T cells sorted from blood. The receptor was isolated from a human donor in good health. The CDR3: CASSFGQTYEQYF. CDR3 nucleotides: TGTGCCAGCAGCTTCGGACAGACCTACGAGCAGTACTTC.